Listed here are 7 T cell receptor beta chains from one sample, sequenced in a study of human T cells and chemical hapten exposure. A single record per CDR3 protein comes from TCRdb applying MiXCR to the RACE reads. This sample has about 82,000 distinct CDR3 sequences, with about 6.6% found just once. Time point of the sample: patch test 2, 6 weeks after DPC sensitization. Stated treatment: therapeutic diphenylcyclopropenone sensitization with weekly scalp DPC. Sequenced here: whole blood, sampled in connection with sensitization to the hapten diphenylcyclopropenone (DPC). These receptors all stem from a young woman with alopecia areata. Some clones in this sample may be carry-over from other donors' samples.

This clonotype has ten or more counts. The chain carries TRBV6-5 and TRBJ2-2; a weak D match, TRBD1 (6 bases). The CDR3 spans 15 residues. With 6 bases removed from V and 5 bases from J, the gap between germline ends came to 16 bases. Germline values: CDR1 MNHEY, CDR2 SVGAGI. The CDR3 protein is CASRLTGVRTGELFF. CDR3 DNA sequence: TGTGCCAGCAGACTGACAGGAGTTCGGACCGGGGAGCTGTTTTTT.

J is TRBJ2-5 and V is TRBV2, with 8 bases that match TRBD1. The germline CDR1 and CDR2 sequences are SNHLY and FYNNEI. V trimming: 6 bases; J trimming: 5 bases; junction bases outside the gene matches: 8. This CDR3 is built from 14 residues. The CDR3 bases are TGTGCCAGCAGCGCAGGGGGCGCGCAGGAGACCCAGTACTTC. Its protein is CASSAGGAQETQYF.

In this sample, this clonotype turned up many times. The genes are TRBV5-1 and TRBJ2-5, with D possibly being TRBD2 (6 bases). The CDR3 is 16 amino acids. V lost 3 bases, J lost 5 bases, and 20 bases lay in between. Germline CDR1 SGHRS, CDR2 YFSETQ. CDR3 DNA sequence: TGCGCCAGCAGCTCCCTCCGCGGCGGGGCCCGGGAGACCCAGTACTTC. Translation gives CASSSLRGGARETQYF. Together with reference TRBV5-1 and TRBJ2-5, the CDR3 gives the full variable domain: KAGVTQTPRYLIKTRGQQVTLSCSPISGHRSVSWYQQTPGQGLQFLFEYFSETQRNKGNFPGRFSGRQFSNSRSEMNVSTLELGDSALYLCASSSLRGGARETQYFGPGTRLLVL.

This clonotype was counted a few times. The CDR3 loop is CASSTLREATEAFF. Written as DNA, the CDR3 is TGTGCCAGCAGTACACTGAGGGAGGCCACTGAAGCTTTCTTT. V usage is TRBV2 and J usage is TRBJ1-1; the D is unclear. V lost 5 bases to trimming and J lost 4 bases, with 14 bases between them. The CDR3 contains 14 residues. Germline CDR1 SNHLY, CDR2 FYNNEI.

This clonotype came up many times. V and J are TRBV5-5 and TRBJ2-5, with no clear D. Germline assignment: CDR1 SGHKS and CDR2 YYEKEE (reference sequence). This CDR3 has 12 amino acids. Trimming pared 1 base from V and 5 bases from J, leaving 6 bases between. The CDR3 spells CASSLLPETQYF. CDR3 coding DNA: TGTGCCAGCAGCTTGCTCCCGGAGACCCAGTACTTC.

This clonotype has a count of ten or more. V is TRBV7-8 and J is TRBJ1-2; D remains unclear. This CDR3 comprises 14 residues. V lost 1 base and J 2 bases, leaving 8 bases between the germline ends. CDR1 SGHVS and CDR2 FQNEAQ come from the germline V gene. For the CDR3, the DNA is TGTGCCAGCAGCTTAGGGGAGAGGAACTATGGCTACACCTTC. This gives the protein CASSLGERNYGYTF.

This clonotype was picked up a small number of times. The CDR3 region has the DNA TGTGCCAGCAGCACAAGGGGTACTAGCGGGGGGGCTTTGCTTGAGCAGTTCTTC. Encoded protein: CASSTRGTSGGALLEQFF. The rearrangement uses TRBV11-2 and TRBJ2-1; 13 nucleotides match TRBD2. With 5 bases clipped from V and 9 bases from J, the junction kept 16 bases outside the gene matches. The CDR3 length is 18 residues. Germline CDR1 reads SGHAT; CDR2 reads FQNNGV.